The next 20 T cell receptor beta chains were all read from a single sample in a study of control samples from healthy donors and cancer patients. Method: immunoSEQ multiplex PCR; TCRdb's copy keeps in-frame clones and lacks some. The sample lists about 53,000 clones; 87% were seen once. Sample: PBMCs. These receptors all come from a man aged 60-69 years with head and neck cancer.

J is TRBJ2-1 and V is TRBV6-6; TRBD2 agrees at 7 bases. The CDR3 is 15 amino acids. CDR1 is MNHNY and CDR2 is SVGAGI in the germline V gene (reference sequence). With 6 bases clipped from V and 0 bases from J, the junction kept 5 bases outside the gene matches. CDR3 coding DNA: TGTGCCAGCAGCGACGGGGGGAACTCCTACAATGAGCAGTTCTTC. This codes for CASSDGGNSYNEQFF.

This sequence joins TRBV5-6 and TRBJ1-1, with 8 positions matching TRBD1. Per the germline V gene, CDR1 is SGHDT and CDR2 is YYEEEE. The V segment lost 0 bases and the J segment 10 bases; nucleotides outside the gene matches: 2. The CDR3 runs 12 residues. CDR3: CASSLVTGVAFF. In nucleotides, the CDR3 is TGTGCCAGCAGCTTGGTGACAGGGGTAGCTTTCTTT.

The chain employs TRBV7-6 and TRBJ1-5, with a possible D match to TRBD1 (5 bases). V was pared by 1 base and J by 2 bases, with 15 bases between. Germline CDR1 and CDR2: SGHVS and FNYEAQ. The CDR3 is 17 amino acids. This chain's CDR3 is CASSLERGGRGNQPQHF. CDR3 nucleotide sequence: TGTGCCAGCAGCTTAGAAAGGGGTGGGAGGGGCAATCAGCCCCAGCATTTT.

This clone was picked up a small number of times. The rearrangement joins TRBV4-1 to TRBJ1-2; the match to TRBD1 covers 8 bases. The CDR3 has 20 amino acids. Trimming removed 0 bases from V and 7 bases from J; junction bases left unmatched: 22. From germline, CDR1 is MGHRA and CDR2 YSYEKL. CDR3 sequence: CASSQDAKRGQGALRVGYTF. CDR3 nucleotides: TGCGCCAGCAGCCAAGATGCCAAGAGAGGACAGGGCGCCCTTAGGGTTGGCTACACCTTC.

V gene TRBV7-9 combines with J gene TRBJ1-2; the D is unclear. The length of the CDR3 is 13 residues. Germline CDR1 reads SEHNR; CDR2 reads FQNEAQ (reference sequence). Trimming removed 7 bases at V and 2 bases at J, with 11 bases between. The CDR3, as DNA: TGTGCCAGCACCTTCGGAGGGAACTATGGCTACACCTTC. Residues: CASTFGGNYGYTF. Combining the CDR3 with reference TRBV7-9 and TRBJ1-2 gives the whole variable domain DTGVSQNPRHKITKRGQNVTFRCDPISEHNRLYWYRQTLGQGPEFLTYFQNEAQLEKSRLLSDRFSAERPKGSFSTLEIQRTEQGDSAMYLCASTFGGNYGYTFGSGTRLTVV.

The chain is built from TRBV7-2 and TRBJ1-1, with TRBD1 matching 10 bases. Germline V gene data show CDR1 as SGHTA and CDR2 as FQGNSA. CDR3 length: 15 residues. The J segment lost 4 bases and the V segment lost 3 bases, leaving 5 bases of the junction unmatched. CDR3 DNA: TGTGCCAGCAGCTTTGACAGGGGGCGTTTCACTGAAGCTTTCTTT. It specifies CASSFDRGRFTEAFF.

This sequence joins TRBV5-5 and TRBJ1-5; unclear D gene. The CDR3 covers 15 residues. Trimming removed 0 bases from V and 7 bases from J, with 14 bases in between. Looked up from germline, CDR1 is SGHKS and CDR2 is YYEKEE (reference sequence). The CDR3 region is CASSLGTSLGQPQHF. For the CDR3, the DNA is TGTGCCAGCAGCTTGGGCACCAGCTTGGGGCAGCCCCAGCATTTT.

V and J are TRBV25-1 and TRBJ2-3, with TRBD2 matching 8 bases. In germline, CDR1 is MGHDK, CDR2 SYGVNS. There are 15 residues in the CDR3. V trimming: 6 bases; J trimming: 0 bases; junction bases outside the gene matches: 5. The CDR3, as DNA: TGTGCCAGCAGGCTGGGCGGGGGGAGCACAGATACGCAGTATTTT. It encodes CASRLGGGSTDTQYF. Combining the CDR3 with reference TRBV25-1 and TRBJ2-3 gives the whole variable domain EADIYQTPRYLVIGTGKKITLECSQTMGHDKMYWYQQDPGMELHLIHYSYGVNSTEKGDLSSESTVSRIRTEHFPLTLESARPSHTSQYLCASRLGGGSTDTQYFGPGTRLTVL.

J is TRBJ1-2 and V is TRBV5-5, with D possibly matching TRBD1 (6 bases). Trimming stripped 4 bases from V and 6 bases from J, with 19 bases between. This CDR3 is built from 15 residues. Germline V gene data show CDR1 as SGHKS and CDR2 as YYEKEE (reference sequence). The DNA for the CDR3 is TGTGCCAGCAGCAGAACCGAGGGACACCCGAATGGCTACACCTTC. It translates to CASSRTEGHPNGYTF.

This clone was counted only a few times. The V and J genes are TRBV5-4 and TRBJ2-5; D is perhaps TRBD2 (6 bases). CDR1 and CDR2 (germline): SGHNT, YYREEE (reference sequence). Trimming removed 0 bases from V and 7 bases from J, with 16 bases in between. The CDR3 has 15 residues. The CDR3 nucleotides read TGTGCCAGCAGCTTGGATTTATGGCAGGGAGGGACCCAGTACTTC. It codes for CASSLDLWQGGTQYF.

The CDR3 nucleotides are TGCAGCGTTGAAAGCTGGGGGCGGTACCAAGAGACCCAGTACTTC. Its translation: CSVESWGRYQETQYF. V and J are TRBV29-1 and TRBJ2-5; possibly TRBD1 for D (6 bases). From germline, CDR1 is SQVTM and CDR2 ANQGSEA. The V gene lost 2 bases and the J gene lost 0 bases, with 13 bases spanning the gap. CDR3 length: 15 amino acids.

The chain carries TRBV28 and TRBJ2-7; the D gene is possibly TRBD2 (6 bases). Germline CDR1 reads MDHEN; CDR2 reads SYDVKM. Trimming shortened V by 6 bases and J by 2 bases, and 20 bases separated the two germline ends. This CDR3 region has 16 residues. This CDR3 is CASSLPIGGATYEQYF. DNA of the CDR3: TGTGCCAGCAGCCTCCCCATCGGCGGGGCCACCTACGAGCAGTACTTC.

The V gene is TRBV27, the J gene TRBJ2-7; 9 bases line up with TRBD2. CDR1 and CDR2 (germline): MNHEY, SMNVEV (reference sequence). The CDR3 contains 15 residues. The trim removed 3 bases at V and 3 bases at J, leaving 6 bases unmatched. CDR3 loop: CASSFRLADYYEQYF. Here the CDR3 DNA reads TGTGCCAGCAGTTTTAGACTAGCGGACTACTACGAGCAGTACTTC.

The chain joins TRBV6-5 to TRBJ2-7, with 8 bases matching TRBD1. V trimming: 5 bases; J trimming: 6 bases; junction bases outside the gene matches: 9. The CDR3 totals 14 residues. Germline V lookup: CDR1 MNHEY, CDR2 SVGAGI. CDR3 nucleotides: TGTGCCAGCAGTCAACAGGGGGTGGGGAGCGAGCAGTACTTC. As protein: CASSQQGVGSEQYF.

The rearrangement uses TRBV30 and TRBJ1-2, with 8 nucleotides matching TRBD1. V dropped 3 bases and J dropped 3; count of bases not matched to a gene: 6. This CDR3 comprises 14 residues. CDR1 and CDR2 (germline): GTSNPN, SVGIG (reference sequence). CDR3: CAWSRDRWDYGYTF. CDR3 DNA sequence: TGTGCCTGGAGCCGGGACAGGTGGGACTATGGCTACACCTTC.

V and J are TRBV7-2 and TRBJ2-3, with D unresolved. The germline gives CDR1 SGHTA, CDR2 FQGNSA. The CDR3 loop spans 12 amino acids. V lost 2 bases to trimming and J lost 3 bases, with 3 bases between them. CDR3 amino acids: CASSLRTDTQYF. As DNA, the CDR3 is TGTGCCAGCAGCTTACGGACAGATACGCAGTATTTT.

In nucleotides, the CDR3 is TGTGCCTGGAGTGAAGAAACTGAAGCTTTCTTT. Its translation: CAWSEETEAFF. The chain employs TRBV30 and TRBJ1-1; D not certain. Trimming pared 1 base from V and 5 bases from J, leaving 5 bases between. Germline-derived CDR1 and CDR2 are GTSNPN and SVGIG (reference sequence). The CDR3 sequence is 11 residues long.

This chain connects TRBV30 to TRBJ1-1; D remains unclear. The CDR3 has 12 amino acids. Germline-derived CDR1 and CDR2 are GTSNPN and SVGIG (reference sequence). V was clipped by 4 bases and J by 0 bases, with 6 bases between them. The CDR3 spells CAWNRVNTEAFF. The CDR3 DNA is TGTGCCTGGAATCGGGTGAACACTGAAGCTTTCTTT.

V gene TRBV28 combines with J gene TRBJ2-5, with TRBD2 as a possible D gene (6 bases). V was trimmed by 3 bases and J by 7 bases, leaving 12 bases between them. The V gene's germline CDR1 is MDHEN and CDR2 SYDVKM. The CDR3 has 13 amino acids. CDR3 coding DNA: TGTGCCAGCAGTTTTAGCGGCCGCGGGACCCAGTACTTC. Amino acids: CASSFSGRGTQYF.

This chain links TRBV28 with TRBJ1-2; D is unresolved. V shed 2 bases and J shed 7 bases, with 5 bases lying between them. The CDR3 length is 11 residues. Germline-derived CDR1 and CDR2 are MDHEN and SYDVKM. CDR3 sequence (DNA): TGTGCCAGCAGTTTACGGTCTGGCTACACCTTC. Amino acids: CASSLRSGYTF.